The following is a T cell receptor beta chain sequence with its context. The clone's antigen remains unknown. No per-base quality is available; no much larger clone lies one base away. These data originate in a study of a mutant IDH1 vaccine in newly diagnosed glioma (TCRdb year 2021). As for the study more broadly: Eight vaccinations were administered to patients in weeks 1, 3, 5, 7, 11, 15, 19 and 23, corresponding to visits V03 through V10. In the chemotherapy-containing groups, vaccination started alongside temozolomide cycles, whereas in patients who had radiotherapy alone it started 4-6 weeks after radiotherapy. Longitudinal TCRB deep sequencing was done for 25 to 30 treated patients, wherever samples were available for exploratory analyses. The 32 treated patients were approximately 60% male and roughly 40% female, with a mean age of approximately 40 years. Before enrollment, most patients had been given radiochemotherapy with temozolomide as standard therapy, while the rest had received either radiotherapy alone or temozolomide alone. Six visits were used for peripheral blood collection: V03 (baseline), V05, V07, V10, V12 and V13.

Preparation of the library involved the immunoSEQ multiplex PCR assay. Rearranged TCR beta chain sequences were amplified with the hsTCRB Kit following the manufacturer's protocol. An Illumina MiSeq was used to sequence the TCRB libraries. Concerning the study's data processing: Demultiplexing, trimming and gene mapping were performed with the kit vendor's proprietary platform. This immuneACCESS table, as held by TCRdb, lists in-frame sequences with V and J called but not all clones. Of the missing ones, under half trace to an unresolved V gene in checked studies; the others have no known cause. The D gene and trimming were derived from the DNA, and the V and J assignments and clone size from that table. The sample yields around 62,000 clones; over 75% were counted once. Of the sample, more than 1.5% is held by the ten largest clones. What the time point label conveys for this sample: week 11, during vaccination. Every vaccine dose consisted of 300 ug of a 20-mer mutant IDH1 peptide in Montanide, administered subcutaneously together with topical imiquimod. The donors had newly diagnosed IDH1-mutant astrocytomas of WHO grade 3 or 4 that showed loss of nuclear ATRX. The samples were drawn from NOA16, a multicentre, single-arm, open-label phase I trial in Germany that tested a mutant IDH1 peptide vaccine in humans for the first time. Genomic DNA for TCRB sequencing was extracted from EDTA blood using the DNeasy Blood and Tissue Kit.

V loses 2 bases, J loses 0 bases, and the germline ends lie 5 bases apart. From a lookup of the germline V gene, CDR1 and CDR2 are MNHNS and SASEGT. The CDR3 contains 14 residues, cysteine and phenylalanine counted. Only the CDR3 portion is preserved as DNA: 42 bases, with reading frame beginning at the first base. The research as a whole found: It was noted by the authors that analyses of patient blood samples could not be reproduced owing to sample limitations. PBMC samples for TCRB deep sequencing were selected based on availability. No apparent relationship was observed between pseudoprogression and alterations in the top peripheral T cell clonotypes detected by TCRB sequencing. Immune responses induced by the vaccine were seen in over 80% of patients across multiple MHC alleles.

The chain is encoded by TRBV6-1 joined to TRBJ1-5, with no confident D gene call. The specimen comprised PBMCs, sampled from a glioma patient whose treatment included an IDH1 peptide vaccine. This clonotype was sampled from a middle-aged man with glioma. The DNA reads TGTGCCAGCAGTGAACAGTATAGCAATCAGCCCCAGCATTTT. This encodes CASSEQYSNQPQHF.